This entry lists 5 T cell receptor beta chains sequenced from one sample in a study of vaccination effects on CD4 cells after COVID-19. At the end of around 11 days of culture, CD4+ T cells were isolated. The person had a PCR-confirmed SARS-CoV-2 infection during March to December 2020. The vaccine given was either BNT162b2 or mRNA-1273, in two doses. The method was immunoSEQ multiplex PCR; TCRdb's version includes in-frame clones alone and lacks a portion of them. This repertoire shows about 34,000 clones, around 74% found once; its top ten account for around 7%. Their antigen targets remain unknown. The sequenced sample was CD4+ T cells from PBMCs cultured without peptide, obtained after COVID-19 vaccination. These TCRs come from a human donor who had a prior SARS-CoV-2 infection.

The chain links TRBV19 to TRBJ2-1, with TRBD2 identical over 8 bases. CDR1 is LNHDA, CDR2 SQIVND, per germline (reference sequence). The length of the CDR3 is 15 residues. After removal of 5 bases from V and 4 bases from J, the junction contained 7 bases not matched to a gene. Written as DNA, the CDR3 is TGTGCCAGTAGTCCAGAGCGGGAGTTTTACAATGAGCAGTTCTTC. This translates into CASSPEREFYNEQFF. The whole variable domain, remainder taken from reference TRBV19 and TRBJ2-1, is DGGITQSPKYLFRKEGQNVTLSCEQNLNHDAMYWYRQDPGQGLRLIYYSQIVNDFQKGDIAEGYSVSREKKESFPLTVTSAQKNPTAFYLCASSPEREFYNEQFFGPGTRLTVL.

The chain has TRBV11-2 and TRBJ2-1, with 9 bases matching TRBD2. Trimming at V came to 4 bases and at J to 5 bases, leaving 9 bases not matched to a gene. Germline assignment: CDR1 SGHAT and CDR2 FQNNGV. The CDR3 is 16 amino acids. The CDR3 region has the DNA TGTGCCAGCAGCTCCCCCGGGACTAGCAGAAACAATGAGCAGTTCTTC. Translated: CASSSPGTSRNNEQFF. The full variable domain, its missing parts supplied by reference TRBV11-2 and TRBJ2-1, is EAGVAQSPRYKIIEKRQSVAFWCNPISGHATLYWYQQILGQGPKLLIQFQNNGVVDDSQLPKDRFSAERLKGVDSTLKIQPAKLEDSAVYLCASSSPGTSRNNEQFFGPGTRLTVL.

Notes on this clone: At one end the junction does not follow the germline gene, possibly because of a read error. The genes are TRBV7-7 and TRBJ2-5, with 12 bases lining up with TRBD2. The CDR3 runs to 18 residues. Per germline, CDR1 SSHAT and CDR2 FNYEAQ (reference sequence). CDR3 region: CASSLDGGLAGAQETQYF. The CDR3 DNA is TGTGCTAGCAGCTTAGACGGGGGACTAGCGGGCGCCCAAGAGACCCAGTACTTC.

V is TRBV7-8 and J is TRBJ1-1; 9 nucleotides line up with TRBD1. Germline V gives CDR1 SGHVS, CDR2 FQNEAQ. The junction had 14 bases not matched to a gene; V was cut back by 2 bases and J by 1 base. This CDR3 contains 19 residues. The CDR3 reads CASSLSAGPGQGPNTEAFF. Here the CDR3 DNA reads TGTGCCAGCAGCTTAAGTGCGGGTCCGGGACAGGGTCCGAACACTGAAGCTTTCTTT. Full variable domain (remainder filled in from reference TRBV7-8 and TRBJ1-1): GAGVSQSPRYKVAKRGQDVALRCDPISGHVSLFWYQQALGQGPEFLTYFQNEAQLDKSGLPSDRFFAERPEGSVSTLKIQRTQQEDSAVYLCASSLSAGPGQGPNTEAFFGQGTRLTVV.

The genes are TRBV5-1 and TRBJ2-7; 7 bases align to TRBD1. Germline V gives CDR1 SGHRS, CDR2 YFSETQ. The CDR3 runs to 15 residues. J was trimmed by 3 bases and V by 2 bases; bases with no gene match: 8. Here the CDR3 reads CASSFTTGMVYEQYF. The CDR3 bases are TGCGCCAGCAGCTTTACGACAGGGATGGTCTACGAGCAGTACTTC. The whole variable domain, remainder taken from reference TRBV5-1 and TRBJ2-7, is KAGVTQTPRYLIKTRGQQVTLSCSPISGHRSVSWYQQTPGQGLQFLFEYFSETQRNKGNFPGRFSGRQFSNSRSEMNVSTLELGDSALYLCASSFTTGMVYEQYFGPGTRLTVT.